This TCR beta chain emerged from a study of T cells in Graves' hyperthyroidism and ophthalmopathy. A note on this clonotype: A read error is possible here, since a much larger clone lies one base away.

Germline CDR1 SGHAT, CDR2 FQNNGV. Trimming shortened V by 0 bases and J by 11 bases, and 19 bases separated the two germline ends. CDR3 length: 15 amino acids. Amplified regions were TCR beta CDR3 sequences from RNA transcripts. Primed by the HTBI set, a first-round RT-PCR was run on the TCR CDR3. TCRdb itself ran the multiplex PCR reads through MiXCR, one entry per CDR3 protein. This table has under 350,000 distinct CDR3 sequences, about a sixth appearing once. J is TRBJ1-1 and V is TRBV11-2; the D is unclear. The sequence came from a woman aged 60-75 years with Graves' ophthalmopathy. Material: blood. The CDR3 spells CASSLERRGGELAFF. The CDR3 bases are TGTGCCAGCAGCTTAGAACGGCGCGGAGGTGAGTTGGCTTTCTTT.